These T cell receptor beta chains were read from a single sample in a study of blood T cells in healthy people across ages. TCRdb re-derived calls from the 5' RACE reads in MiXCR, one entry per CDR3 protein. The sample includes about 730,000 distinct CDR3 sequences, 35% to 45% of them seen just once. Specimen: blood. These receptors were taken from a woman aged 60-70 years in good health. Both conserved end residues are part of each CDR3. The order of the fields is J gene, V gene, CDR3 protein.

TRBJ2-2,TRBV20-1,CSAYKGALNTGELFF
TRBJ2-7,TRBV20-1,CSARDGNEQYF
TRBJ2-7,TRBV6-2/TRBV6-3,CASPLGGFAYEQYF
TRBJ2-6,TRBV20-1,CSARADGRGNVPTF
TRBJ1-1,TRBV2,CASSEVGPGEAFF
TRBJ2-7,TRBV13,CASSPGVLGSYEQYF
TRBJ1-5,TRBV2,CASRGGIGNQPQHF
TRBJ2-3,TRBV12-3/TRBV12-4,CTSGLGDTQYF
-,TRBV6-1,CASSELDEQYF
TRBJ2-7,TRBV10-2,CASLRLNSYEQYF
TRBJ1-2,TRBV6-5,CASSEPGLGLGGYTF
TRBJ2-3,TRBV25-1,CASSEYGAGLDTQYF
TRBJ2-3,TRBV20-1,CSADRPGPDTQYF
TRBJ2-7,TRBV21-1,CASSPRAGTGGGYKQYF
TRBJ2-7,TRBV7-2,CASSFGLPVSSYEQYF
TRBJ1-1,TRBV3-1,CASSQKLRQRMTNTEAFF
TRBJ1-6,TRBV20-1,CSANSLPGGGNSPLHF
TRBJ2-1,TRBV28,CASSLGQGSDEQFF
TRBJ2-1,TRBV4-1,CASSLSGEPYNEQFF
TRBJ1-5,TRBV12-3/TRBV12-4,CASLRGQFSNQPQHF
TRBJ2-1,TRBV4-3,CASSQRLAGDRYNEQFF
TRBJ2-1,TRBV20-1,CSARRTGTYNEQFF
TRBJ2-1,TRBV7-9,CASTRSKGQGYNEQFF
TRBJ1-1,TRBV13,CASSFLGAVVGTEAFF
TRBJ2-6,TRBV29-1,CSVGSEVSGANVLTF
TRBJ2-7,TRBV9,CASSVGDSSYEQYF
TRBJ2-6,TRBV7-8,CAGSLVEGGYSSGANVLTF
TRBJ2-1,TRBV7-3,CASSLNPGLAGWDEQFF
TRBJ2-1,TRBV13,CASSLDRLAGNEQFF
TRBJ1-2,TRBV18,CASSPQDGSYGYTF
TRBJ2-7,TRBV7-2,CASSLAHTSWSSYEQYF
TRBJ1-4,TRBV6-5,CASSFSYDRAGEKLFF
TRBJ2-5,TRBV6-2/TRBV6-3,CASSSSGGALNEQYF
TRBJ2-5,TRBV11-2,CASSPVRARYEPYF
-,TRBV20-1,CSAELQETQYF
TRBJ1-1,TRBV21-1,CANSKVESRDTEAFF
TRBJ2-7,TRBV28,CASSFQLAGGRYEQYF
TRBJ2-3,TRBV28,CASSSTWVSSTDTQYF
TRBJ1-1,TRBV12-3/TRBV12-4,CASNQGAGKAFF
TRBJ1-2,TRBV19,CASSIRDARYGYTF
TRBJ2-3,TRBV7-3,CASSAEAGGPDTQYF
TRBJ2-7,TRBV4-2,CVSSQDVPYEQYF
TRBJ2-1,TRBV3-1,CASSQSRTNAEQFF
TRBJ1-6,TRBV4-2,CASSQERGTGAPGAYNSPLHF